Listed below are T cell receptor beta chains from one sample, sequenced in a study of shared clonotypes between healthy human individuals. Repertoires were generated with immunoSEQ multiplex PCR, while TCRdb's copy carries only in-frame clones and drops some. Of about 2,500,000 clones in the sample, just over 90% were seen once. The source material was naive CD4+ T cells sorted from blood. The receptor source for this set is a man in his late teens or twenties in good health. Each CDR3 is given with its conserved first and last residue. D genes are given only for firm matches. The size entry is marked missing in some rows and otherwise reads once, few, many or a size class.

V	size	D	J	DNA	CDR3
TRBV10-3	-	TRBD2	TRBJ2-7	TGTGCCATCAGTCAAGGACTAGCCTACGAGCAGTACTTC	CAISQGLAYEQYF
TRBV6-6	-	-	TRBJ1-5	TGTGCCAGCAGTTACTCGAGGGATCAGCCCCAGCATTTT	CASSYSRDQPQHF
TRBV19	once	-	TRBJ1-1	TGTGCCAGTAGTTCCGTAAACGGGTTTGAAGCTTTCTTT	CASSSVNGFEAFF
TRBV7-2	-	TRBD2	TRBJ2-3	TGTGCCAGCAGCCCCGAAGGGGGCCGACTAGCGGCAACAGATACGCAGTATTTT	CASSPEGGRLAATDTQYF
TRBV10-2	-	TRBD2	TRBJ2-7	TGCGCCAGCAGGGATCGGACTAGCGGGAGCTACGAGCAGTACTTC	CASRDRTSGSYEQYF
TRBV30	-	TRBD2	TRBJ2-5	TGTGCCTGGAGTAAGGAGCGGGACGCAAAGACCCAGTACTTC	CAWSKERDAKTQYF
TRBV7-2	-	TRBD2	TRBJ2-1	TGTGCCAGCAGCTTGCTAGCGGACTACTACAATGAGCAGTTCTTC	CASSLLADYYNEQFF
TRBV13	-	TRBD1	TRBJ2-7	TGTGCCAGCAGCAGCCGGGACAGGGGGACATACGAGCAGTACTTC	CASSSRDRGTYEQYF
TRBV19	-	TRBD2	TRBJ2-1	TGTGCCAGTAGTTCAGCGGGGGGGCAGCGGTACAATGAGCAGTTCTTC	CASSSAGGQRYNEQFF
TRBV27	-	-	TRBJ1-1	TGTGCCAGCAGTTTAGGGACCGGGCCCCTTTCTGAAGCTTTCTTT	CASSLGTGPLSEAFF
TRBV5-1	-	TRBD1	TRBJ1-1	TGCGCCAGCAGCTTGGGGGACAGGGGGCGAGGCACTGAAGCTTTCTTT	CASSLGDRGRGTEAFF
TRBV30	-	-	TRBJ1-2	TGTGCCTGGGGGATCGCAAGCTATGGCTACACCTTC	CAWGIASYGYTF
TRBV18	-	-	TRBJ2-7	TGTGCCAGCTCACCACCAGGGGGTTCTAGATACGAGCAGTACTTC	CASSPPGGSRYEQYF
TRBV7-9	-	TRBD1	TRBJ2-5	TGTGCCAGCAGCTTAGCACAGGGGGGAGGCCAAGAGACCCAGTACTTC	CASSLAQGGGQETQYF
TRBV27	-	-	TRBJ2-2	TGTGCCAGCAGTTCCAATTTAAGGAGGCACGGGGAGCTGTTTTTT	CASSSNLRRHGELFF
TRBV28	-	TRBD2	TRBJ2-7	TGTGCCAGCAGTCCCGCGACTAGCATGAGTCGGAGCGAGCAGTACTTC	CASSPATSMSRSEQYF
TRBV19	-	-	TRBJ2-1	TGTGCCAGTAGTATATCTGGACAGTTAGTCAATGAGCAGTTCTTC	CASSISGQLVNEQFF
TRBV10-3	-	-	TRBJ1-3	TGTGCCATCAGTGACCAGGGTATCCCTTTGAGCTCTGGAAACACCATATATTTT	CAISDQGIPLSSGNTIYF
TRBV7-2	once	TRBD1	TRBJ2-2	TGTGCCAGCAGCGGCTGGACAGGGGCCGGGGAGCTGTTTTTT	CASSGWTGAGELFF
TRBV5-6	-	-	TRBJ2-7	TGTGCCAGCAGCATGGGGACCACCTGGGGAAGCTCCTACGAGCAGTACTTC	CASSMGTTWGSSYEQYF
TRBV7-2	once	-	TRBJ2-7	TGTGCCAGCAGCTTCGGGGCCTACGAGCAGTACTTC	CASSFGAYEQYF
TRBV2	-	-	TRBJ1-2	TGTGCCAGCAGTCAGGACTATGGCTACACCTTC	CASSQDYGYTF
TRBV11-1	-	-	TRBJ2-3	TGTGCCAGCAGCTCACAGGGAGGGATCACAGATACGCAGTATTTT	CASSSQGGITDTQYF
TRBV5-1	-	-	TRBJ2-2	TGCGCCAGCAGCTTGTACGGAGACGCCGGGGAGCTGTTTTTT	CASSLYGDAGELFF
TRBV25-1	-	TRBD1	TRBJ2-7	TGTGCCAGCAGCGCGGGACAGGGTCCAGGGTTCGAGCAGTACTTC	CASSAGQGPGFEQYF
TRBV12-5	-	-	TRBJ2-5	TGTGCTAGTGGCATTGGACCGCAAGAGACCCAGTACTTC	CASGIGPQETQYF
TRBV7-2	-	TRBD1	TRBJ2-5	TGTGCCAGCAGCACCGGACAGGGGCTGGCGGAGACCCAGTACTTC	CASSTGQGLAETQYF
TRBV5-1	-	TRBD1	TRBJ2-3	TGCGCCAGCACCCTCCCGGGCAGGGGGCAGGGAGATACGCAGTATTTT	CASTLPGRGQGDTQYF
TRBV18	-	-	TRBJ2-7	TGTGCCAGCTCCCCCCCTGGTGTATCCTACGAGCAGTACTTC	CASSPPGVSYEQYF
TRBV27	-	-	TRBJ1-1	TGTGCCAGCAGACCAGGGTTGATGAACACTGAAGCTTTCTTT	CASRPGLMNTEAFF
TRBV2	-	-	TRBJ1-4	TGTGCCAGCAGTTCCAAGGGTGCAACTAATGAAAAACTGTTTTTT	CASSSKGATNEKLFF
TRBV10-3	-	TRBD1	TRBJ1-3	TGTGCCATCACCGCCTACTCAACAGGGGCCTTTGGAAACACCATATATTTT	CAITAYSTGAFGNTIYF
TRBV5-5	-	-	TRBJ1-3	TGTGCCAGCAGCTTGGGGGTAACCTCTGGAAACACCATATATTTT	CASSLGVTSGNTIYF
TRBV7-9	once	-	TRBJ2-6	TGTGCCAGCAGCTCGGCCCGATCGGCGGGGGCCAACGTCCTGACTTTC	CASSSARSAGANVLTF
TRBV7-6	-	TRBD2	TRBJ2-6	TGTGCCAGCAGCCCATTTGCGGGAGGGCCCTCTGGGGCCAACGTCCTGACTTTC	CASSPFAGGPSGANVLTF
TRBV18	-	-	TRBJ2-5	TGTGCCAGCTCACCGAACTCCCAAGAGACCCAGTACTTC	CASSPNSQETQYF
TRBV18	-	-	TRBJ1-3	TGTGCCAGCTCAATGAGCGGCGGCTCTGGAAACACCATATATTTT	CASSMSGGSGNTIYF
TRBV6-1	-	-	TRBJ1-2	TGTGCCAGCAGTGAAGGTGTCAGGGATTTCTATGGCTACACCTTC	CASSEGVRDFYGYTF
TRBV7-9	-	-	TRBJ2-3	TGTGCCAGCAGCTTAGATCAGGGACGAGATACGCAGTATTTT	CASSLDQGRDTQYF
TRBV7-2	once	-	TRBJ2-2	TGTGCCAGCAGCTTAAGGGGTGGGGCCGGGGAGCTGTTTTTT	CASSLRGGAGELFF
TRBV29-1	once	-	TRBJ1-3	TGCAGCGTGACGAGGGGGGCTGGAAACACCATATATTTT	CSVTRGAGNTIYF
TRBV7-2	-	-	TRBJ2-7	TGTGCCAGCAGCGTCAGCTACGAGCAGTACTTC	CASSVSYEQYF
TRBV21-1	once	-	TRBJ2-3	TGTGCCAGCAGCGAAAAGGGTCAGCGGGGGGGCCGTGATACGCAGTATTTT	CASSEKGQRGGRDTQYF
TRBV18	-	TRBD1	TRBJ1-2	TGTGCCAGCTCACCTACATCGGGACAGAGTAACTATGGCTACACCTTC	CASSPTSGQSNYGYTF
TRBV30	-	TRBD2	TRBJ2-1	TGTGCCTGGAAGGGACTAGCCAATGAGCAGTTCTTC	CAWKGLANEQFF
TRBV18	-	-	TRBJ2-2	TGTGCCAGCTCACCAAAGAACACCGGGGAGCTGTTTTTT	CASSPKNTGELFF
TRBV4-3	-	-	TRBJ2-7	TGCGCCAGCAGCCAAGCCGCGGGGGCATACTACGAGCAGTACTTC	CASSQAAGAYYEQYF
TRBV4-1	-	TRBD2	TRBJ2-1	TGCGCCAGCAGCCAAGAACCCGCCCCTGCGGGACTACTCTCCTACAATGAGCAGTTCTTC	CASSQEPAPAGLLSYNEQFF
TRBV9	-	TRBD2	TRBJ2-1	TGTGCCAGCAGCGCGGGACTAGCGGTCAATGAGCAGTTCTTC	CASSAGLAVNEQFF
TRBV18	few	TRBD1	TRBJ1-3	TGTGCCAGCTCACCGGCCGGACAGGGACAATACTCTGGAAACACCATATATTTT	CASSPAGQGQYSGNTIYF
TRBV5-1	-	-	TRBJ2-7	TGCGCCAGCAGCCAAGGTCAGGGGCCCTACGAGCAGTACTTC	CASSQGQGPYEQYF
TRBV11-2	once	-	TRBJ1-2	TGTGCCAGCAGCGCCGGGGCACAATATGGCTACACCTTC	CASSAGAQYGYTF
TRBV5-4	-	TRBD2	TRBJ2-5	TGTGCCAGCAGCTTGGTGGGGGGAGGGGAGACCCAGTACTTC	CASSLVGGGETQYF
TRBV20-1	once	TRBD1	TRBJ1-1	TGCAGTGCCAGGGGGCTTGAAGCTTTCTTT	CSARGLEAFF
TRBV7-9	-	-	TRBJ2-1	TGTGCCAGCAGCTTCTACGATGAGCAGTTCTTC	CASSFYDEQFF
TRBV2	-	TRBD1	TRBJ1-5	TGTGCCAGCAAGGGGACAGGTGATCAGCCCCAGCATTTT	CASKGTGDQPQHF
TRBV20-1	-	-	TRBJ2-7	TGCAGTGCTAGTACGAGGGACGAGCAGTACTTC	CSASTRDEQYF